These T cell receptor beta chains were read from a single sample in a study of blood T cell repertoires in COVID-19. Clones were read by immunoSEQ multiplex PCR, and TCRdb kept only the in-frame ones, dropping some. The data contain about 130,000 clones, about 87% of them singletons. The sample taken for sequencing was peripheral blood. The receptor source for this set is a man aged 50-60 years with acute or convalescent COVID-19. The CDR3 runs from the conserved cysteine through the conserved F or W. D genes are given only for firm matches.

>TRBV6-6|-
CASSYSEEGGTF
>TRBV3-1/TRBV3-2|-
CASSQVGGNTEAFF
>TRBV3-1/TRBV3-2|-
CASSQALRLLVPLTGNYGYTF
>TRBV28|TRBD2
CASSFHDLAGVHNEQFF
>TRBV10-3|TRBD1
CATDGQGVGTEAFF
>TRBV2|TRBD1
CASSGQGMYYGYTF
>TRBV10-2|-
CASGGGHEQYF
>TRBV15|-
CATSRDRRRDTQYF
>TRBV15|TRBD1
CATSRARQGVLAKTIQYF
>TRBV14|TRBD2
CASSLNPRGVEQYF
>TRBV7-9|TRBD2
CASSSLRTSGRGTDTQYF
>TRBV10-3|-
CAISEVPGETEAFF
>TRBV30|-
CAWSPRRGVEKLFF
>TRBV9|-
CASSVGASSSASYNEQFF
>TRBV10-3|-
CAISEGDYGYTF
>TRBV28|-
CASSPAGGRNYGYTF
>TRBV10-3|-
CATAGGKEGYEQYF
>TRBV10-3|-
CAISNYYEQYF
>TRBV5-1|TRBD2
CASSRGGSTDTQYF
>TRBV5-1|-
CASSLMGATDTQYF
>TRBV11-2|-
CASSGLGAMNTEAFF
>TRBV11-1|-
CASSLGVGASRLEAFF
>TRBV3-1/TRBV3-2|-
CASSQTLYEQYF
>TRBV7-2|TRBD2
CASSGYPGGEQYF
>TRBV9|-
CASSVLETYTEAFF
>TRBV5-1|-
CASTADTSGNTIYF
>TRBV6-6|-
CASSYRTEQYF
>TRBV5-6|-
CASSTGYQPQHF
>TRBV7-2|-
CASSLLLGANVLTF
>TRBV4-1|-
CASSPTAELNTEAFF
>TRBV28|-
CASSYQGPYNEQFF
>TRBV11-2|-
CASSSGPSYNEQFF
>TRBV29-1|TRBD2
CSVFASGYGSYEQYF
>TRBV4-1|TRBD1
CASSQADRGYGYTF
>TRBV5-4|-
CASSQMAVDNEQYF
>TRBV9|-
CASSPSQVSYEQYF
>TRBV24-1|-
CATSDRGHNQPQHF
>TRBV27|-
CASSSLSGGDEQYF
>TRBV7-9|TRBD2
CASRFSGSLTGELFF